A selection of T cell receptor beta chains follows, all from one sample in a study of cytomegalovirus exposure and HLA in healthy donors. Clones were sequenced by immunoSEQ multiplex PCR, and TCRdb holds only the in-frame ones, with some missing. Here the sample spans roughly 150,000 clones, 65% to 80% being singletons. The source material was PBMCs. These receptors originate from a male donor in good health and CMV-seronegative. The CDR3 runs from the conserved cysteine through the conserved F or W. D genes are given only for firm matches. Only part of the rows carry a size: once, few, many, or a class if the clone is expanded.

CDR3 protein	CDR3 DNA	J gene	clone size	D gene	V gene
CASSPRAGETQYF	TGTGCCAGCAGCCCTCGAGCGGGAGAGACCCAGTACTTC	TRBJ2-5	-	-	TRBV11-3
CASSLGRQGALSGANVLTF	TGTGCCAGCAGCTTGGGTAGGCAGGGGGCGCTCTCTGGGGCCAACGTCCTGACTTTC	TRBJ2-6	-	TRBD1	TRBV5-6
CASRPRVRDRVYNEQFF	TGTGCCAGCAGACCGAGGGTCCGGGACAGGGTATACAATGAGCAGTTCTTC	TRBJ2-1	-	TRBD1	TRBV7-8
CASSPRTSGNNEQFF	TGTGCCAGCAGTCCCCGGACTAGCGGGAACAATGAGCAGTTCTTC	TRBJ2-1	-	TRBD2	TRBV27
CASSSQSGETEAFF	TGTGCCAGCAGCTCGCAATCCGGGGAGACTGAAGCTTTCTTT	TRBJ1-1	-	-	TRBV7-9
CAWSRGLGDEKLFF	TGTGCCTGGAGTAGGGGACTCGGTGATGAAAAACTGTTTTTT	TRBJ1-4	-	-	TRBV30
CASSLGQGVNYGYTF	TGCGCCAGCAGCTTGGGACAGGGGGTTAACTATGGCTACACCTTC	TRBJ1-2	-	TRBD1	TRBV5-1
CASMGTNTNEQFF	TGCGCCTCTATGGGGACTAACACGAATGAGCAGTTCTTC	TRBJ2-1	-	TRBD2	TRBV10-2
CASSNLDRILTDTQYF	TGTGCCAGCAGCAACCTGGACAGAATACTCACAGATACGCAGTATTTT	TRBJ2-3	-	-	TRBV5-6
CASSPGGGNQPQHF	TGCGCCAGCAGCCCGGGGGGGGGAAATCAGCCCCAGCATTTT	TRBJ1-5	few	-	TRBV5-1
CASSSGGEQFF	TGTGCCAGCAGCTCCGGAGGAGAGCAGTTCTTC	TRBJ2-1	-	-	TRBV6-5
CASYYYRTSGSYNEQFF	TGTGCCAGCTATTACTACCGGACTAGCGGGAGTTACAATGAGCAGTTCTTC	TRBJ2-1	-	TRBD2	TRBV28
CAIPPGDRVELGTEAFF	TGTGCCATCCCCCCAGGGGACAGGGTGGAGTTGGGAACTGAAGCTTTCTTT	TRBJ1-1	-	TRBD1	TRBV6-9
CASSLDQQGMDTQYF	TGTGCCAGCAGCTTGGATCAACAGGGAATGGATACGCAGTATTTT	TRBJ2-3	-	-	TRBV5-4
CAISIGQGLSYEQYF	TGTGCCATCAGTATTGGACAGGGGCTTTCGTACGAGCAGTACTTC	TRBJ2-7	-	TRBD1	TRBV10-3
CASCIFGGDQPQHF	TGTGCCAGTTGCATCTTCGGGGGGGATCAGCCCCAGCATTTT	TRBJ1-5	-	-	TRBV19
CASSRGQGSGSEQFF	TGTGCCAGCAGCAGAGGACAGGGGAGCGGAAGTGAGCAGTTCTTC	TRBJ2-1	-	TRBD1	TRBV7-2
CSVVRSSIPQETQYF	TGCAGCGTCGTCCGAAGTTCTATACCACAAGAGACCCAGTACTTC	TRBJ2-5	-	-	TRBV29-1
CASADTGWEETQYF	TGTGCCAGCGCGGACACCGGGTGGGAAGAGACCCAGTACTTC	TRBJ2-5	-	-	TRBV18
CATSRTRDSRSGANVLTF	TGTGCCACCAGCAGAACCCGGGACTCACGCTCTGGGGCCAACGTCCTGACTTTC	TRBJ2-6	-	-	TRBV15
CASSSGGANTGELFF	TGCGCCAGCAGCTCGGGGGGGGCGAACACCGGGGAGCTGTTTTTT	TRBJ2-2	few	TRBD2	TRBV5-1
CASSRPGQRIYGYTF	TGTGCCAGTAGTAGACCCGGACAGAGAATTTATGGCTACACCTTC	TRBJ1-2	-	-	TRBV19
CASSGDRNTGELFF	TGTGCCAGCAGTGGGGACAGAAACACCGGGGAGCTGTTTTTT	TRBJ2-2	-	TRBD1	TRBV6-1
CASGTSGKSNEQFF	TGTGCCAGCGGGACTAGCGGGAAGTCCAATGAGCAGTTCTTC	TRBJ2-1	-	TRBD2	TRBV6-4
CASGKTRDTGELFF	TGTGCCAGCGGAAAAACCAGGGACACCGGGGAGCTGTTTTTT	TRBJ2-2	-	-	TRBV7-3